This TCR beta chain was found in a study of T cell responses to AZD1222 COVID-19 vaccine. The CDR3 is 14 residues long. CDR1 and CDR2 (germline): KGHSH, LQKENI. Trimming took 2 bases from V and 4 from J, leaving 12 bases between them. Sequencing was performed with immunoSEQ multiplex PCR; in TCRdb, only in-frame clones are kept and a portion is missing. The sample lists over 85,000 clones, approximately 94% occurring once. The study's findings and limits: The repertoires were collected only after the peak T cell response. Nearly half of spike-specific TCRs reportedly target variant regions that are unmutated in the B.1.351 and B.1.1.7 variants.

Comments on this clone: What it binds is not known.

This chain links TRBV18 with TRBJ2-7, with D possibly being TRBD2 (6 bases). This receptor was taken from an adult who received the AZD1222 COVID-19 vaccine. Sequencing used peripheral blood, obtained 28 days after the second AZD1222 dose. The CDR3 region has the DNA TGTGCCAGCTCACCAATGTCCAGCGGGTACGAGCAGTACTTC. The encoded protein is CASSPMSSGYEQYF.